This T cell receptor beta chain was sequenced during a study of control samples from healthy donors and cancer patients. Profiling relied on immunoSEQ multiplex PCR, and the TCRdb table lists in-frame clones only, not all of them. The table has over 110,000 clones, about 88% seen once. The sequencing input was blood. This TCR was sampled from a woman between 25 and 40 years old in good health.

The DNA of the CDR3 is TGTGCCAGCAGCAAACAACCCCAGCGGACAGGGGAGAACACTGAAGCTTTCTTT. The encoded protein is CASSKQPQRTGENTEAFF. The rearrangement links TRBV7-3 to TRBJ1-1; 9 bases match TRBD1. This CDR3 spans 18 amino acids. Unmatched junction bases numbered 14, after V lost 5 bases and J lost 1 base. Looked up from germline, CDR1 is SGHTA and CDR2 is FQGTGA.